The 23 T cell receptor beta chains below all came from one sample that was sequenced in a study of tumor-infiltrating lymphocytes in primary liver carcinoma. The template, about 540 ng total RNA, yielded TCR beta cDNA made with a constant-region primer. TCR beta libraries came from three nested multiplex PCR rounds using slightly modified ARM-PCR. For roughly 10 cycles apiece, the opening two PCR rounds ran with TRBV1-TRBV30 forward primers and a C-beta reverse primer. Each CDR3 protein gets one entry after TCRdb re-called the multiplex PCR reads with MiXCR. This table has about 74,000 distinct CDR3 sequences, almost 70% appearing once. Co-extracted RNA and DNA came from about 20-30 mg of unsorted bulk tissue. Sequencing input: liver tumor tissue from sampling region 4. As to subset: tumor region T4, right-lateral pole. These TCRs come from a man in his forties or fifties with primary liver carcinoma and hepatitis B virus infection.

The V call is TRBV11-2, the J call TRBJ2-1; 8 nucleotides align to TRBD2. V lost 9 bases to trimming and J lost 9 bases; unmatched junction nucleotides: 19. Germline V CDR1 and CDR2: SGHAT, FQNNGV. The CDR3 is made up of 16 amino acids. The DNA of the CDR3 is TGTGCCAGTAACTTGAATATCGGACTAGCCATGGGTGAGCAGTTCTTC. It translates to CASNLNIGLAMGEQFF.

This clonotype was seen many times. The genes are TRBV13 and TRBJ2-3; 11 nucleotides line up with TRBD2. Germline V gene sequence: CDR1 PRHDT, CDR2 FYEKMQ (reference sequence). The ends lost 8 bases at V and 1 base at J; junction bases unmatched: 8. The CDR3 length is 16 residues. This CDR3 is CASSDGGLAGTDTQYF. DNA of the CDR3: TGTGCCAGCTCGGATGGGGGACTAGCGGGCACAGATACGCAGTATTTT. The variable domain in full, completed from reference TRBV13 and TRBJ2-3, reads AAGVIQSPRHLIKEKRETATLKCYPIPRHDTVYWYQQGPGQDPQFLISFYEKMQSDKGSIPDRFSAQQFSDYHSELNMSSLELGDSALYFCASSDGGLAGTDTQYFGPGTRLTVL.

With respect to this clonotype: Being one base from a much bigger clone, this may be a read error. The genes are TRBV7-9 and TRBJ2-1, with D possibly being TRBD2 (5 bases). The V gene lost 9 bases and the J gene lost 7 bases, with 25 bases spanning the gap. The CDR3 is 16 amino acids. Germline assignment: CDR1 SEHNR and CDR2 FQNEAQ (reference sequence). CDR3 sequence reads: CARSPFEGVSGNEQFF. CDR3 nucleotide sequence: TGTGCCAGGAGCCCGTTCGAGGGTGTGTCGGGGAATGAGCAGTTCTTC.

This clonotype was found once. The junction and the germline gene differ at one end; a read error may be behind it. V is TRBV12-3 or TRBV12-4 and J is TRBJ2-2; D is perhaps TRBD1 (6 bases). The CDR3 has 15 residues. This CDR3 reads CASSSRDTFTGEPFF. In nucleotides, the CDR3 is TGTGCCAGCAGTTCAAGGGACACTTTCACCGGGGAGCCGTTTTTT.

J is TRBJ2-1 and V is TRBV29-1; D not resolved. CDR3 length equals 13 residues. CDR1 is SQVTM, CDR2 ANQGSEA, per germline. Trimming took off 4 bases at V and 8 bases at J, with 15 bases between the two ends. The CDR3 is CSVAVDWVDEQFF. The CDR3, as DNA: TGCAGCGTTGCGGTAGATTGGGTCGATGAGCAGTTCTTC.

This clonotype has more than one count but fewer than ten. The conserved phenylalanine or tryptophan is not found at the CDR3 terminus, so this likely reflects a read error. This chain uses TRBV12-5 with TRBJ2-2; TRBD1 is a possible D gene (6 bases). The CDR3 loop spans 12 amino acids. Germline-derived CDR1 and CDR2 are LGHNT and FRNRAP. The DNA for the CDR3 is TGTGCTAATGGTTTAGGGCAGGGGAAGCTGTTTCTT. Translating it yields CANGLGQGKLFL.

The chain uses TRBV6-5 and TRBJ1-2, with D possibly TRBD1 on 6 matching bases. This CDR3 has 13 amino acids. V gave up 5 bases and J gave up 5 bases, with 12 bases separating them. Germline V gives CDR1 MNHEY, CDR2 SVGAGI. CDR3 region: CASSPYRVYGYTF. The CDR3 bases are TGTGCCAGCAGTCCCTACAGGGTTTATGGCTACACCTTC.

Points on this clonotype: A much larger clone is a single base away; this may be a read error. The rearrangement uses TRBV5-5 and TRBJ2-3; 8 bases map to TRBD2. CDR3 length: 14 residues. Germline values: CDR1 SGHKS, CDR2 YYEKEE (reference sequence). CDR3 region: CASNPGGSTDAQYF. CDR3 nucleotide sequence: TGTGCCAGCAACCCGGGGGGGAGCACAGATGCGCAGTATTTT. Filled out from reference TRBV5-5 and TRBJ2-3, the complete variable domain reads DAGVTQSPTHLIKTRGQQVTLRCSPISGHKSVSWYQQVLGQGPQFIFQYYEKEERGRGNFPDRFSARQFPNYSSELNVNALLLGDSALYLCASNPGGSTDAQYFGPGTRLTVL.

This clonotype was observed at least ten times. V gene TRBV6-2 or TRBV6-3 combines with J gene TRBJ2-7; tentatively, D is TRBD2 (5 bases). The CDR3 has 14 amino acids. Trimming cost V 2 bases and J 2 bases, with 10 bases left between them. The germline V gene has CDR1 MNHEY and CDR2 SVGEGT. The DNA for the CDR3 is TGTGCCAGCAGTTACGAGGCGGGCCCCTACGAGCAGTACTTC. Translation: CASSYEAGPYEQYF.

This clonotype was found a few times. A single base separates this from a much larger clone, so it may be a read error. The conserved closing phenylalanine or tryptophan is absent in this CDR3, likely reflecting a read error. This chain uses TRBV12-3 or TRBV12-4 with TRBJ1-5; D is perhaps TRBD1 (6 bases). The V end lost 7 bases, the J end lost 11 bases, and 18 bases lay between the germline ends. The CDR3 covers 13 residues. In nucleotides, the CDR3 is TGTGCCAGCACTCCACCTGGGGGGGCATCCCAGCATTCT. Its translation: CASTPPGGASQHS.

This clonotype was seen many times. The genes are TRBV12-3 or TRBV12-4 and TRBJ1-5; D uncertain. V was cut by 1 base and J by 10 bases, with 11 bases left in between. CDR3 length: 13 amino acids. CDR3 nucleotide sequence: TGTGCCAGCAGTTTAGTAAGTGTTCAACCCCAGCATTTT. Translated, it gives CASSLVSVQPQHF.

Concerning this clonotype itself: A much larger clone lies a single base off, so this may be a read error. The rearrangement uses TRBV7-9 and TRBJ2-7, with a tentative D call TRBD1 (6 bases). Germline loops: CDR1 SEHNR, CDR2 FQNEAQ (reference sequence). The CDR3 is made up of 13 amino acids. V lost 5 bases and J 4 bases, leaving 12 bases between the germline ends. The CDR3 region is CASSPGTIYEQYF. CDR3 coding DNA: TGTGCCAGCAGCCCGGGGACAATTTACGAGCAGTACTTC.

About this clonotype: At one end, the junction sequence differs from germline, possibly due to a read error. The V and J genes are TRBV12-3 or TRBV12-4 and TRBJ1-2; D is unclear. The CDR3 spans 13 residues. The CDR3 is CASSLGQGYGCTF. CDR3 DNA: TGTGCCAGCAGTTTAGGGCAAGGCTATGGCTGCACCTTC.

Concerning this clonotype: The conserved phenylalanine or tryptophan normally closing the CDR3 is absent here, so this likely arose from a read error. The chain carries TRBV13 and TRBJ1-5, with 9 nucleotides matching TRBD1. There are 14 residues in the CDR3. Germline CDR1 reads PRHDT; CDR2 reads FYEKMQ (reference sequence). The CDR3 spells CASSLGDRDQPQHL. The CDR3 DNA reads as TGTGCCAGTAGCTTAGGGGACAGGGATCAGCCCCAGCATCTT.

On this clonotype itself: One junction end does not reproduce the germline sequence, and a read error may be involved. The V gene is TRBV13, the J gene TRBJ2-1; TRBD2 is a possible D gene (6 bases). The germline gives CDR1 PRHDT, CDR2 FYEKMQ (reference sequence). This CDR3 comprises 11 residues. The CDR3 DNA reads as TGCGCCAACAGCTTAAGGGACTTGCAGTTCTTC. This codes for CANSLRDLQFF.

For this clonotype: The conserved phenylalanine or tryptophan normally closing the CDR3 is absent here, so this likely arose from a read error. The chain links TRBV10-2 to TRBJ2-1, with 11 bases lining up with TRBD1. V trimming: 8 bases; J trimming: 11 bases; junction bases outside the gene matches: 8. The CDR3 consists of 13 residues. Germline V lookup: CDR1 WSHSY, CDR2 SAAADI. The CDR3 region has the DNA TGCGCCAGCGGGACAGGGGGAGATAATCAGCAGTTCTTA. It encodes CASGTGGDNQQFL.

This chain uses TRBV6-6 with TRBJ1-5; perhaps TRBD1 as D (5 bases). The CDR3 is 16 amino acids. Trimming removed 2 bases at V and 5 bases at J, with 16 bases between. The germline V gene has CDR1 MNHNY and CDR2 SVGAGI (reference sequence). CDR3 in amino acids: CASSYLGRGSYQPQHF. CDR3 DNA: TGTGCCAGCAGTTACCTTGGCCGGGGCTCATATCAGCCCCAGCATTTT.

The chain uses TRBV4-1 and TRBJ2-1; 7 nucleotides line up with TRBD2. The length of the CDR3 is 15 residues. CDR1 is MGHRA, CDR2 YSYEKL, per germline. The V and J ends lost 1 base and 11 bases, in that order; junction bases with no gene match: 11. CDR3: CASSQVSSGSGKQFF. The CDR3, as DNA: TGCGCCAGCAGCCAAGTTTCTAGCGGCTCAGGGAAGCAGTTCTTC.

With respect to this clonotype: The CDR3 does not end in the conserved phenylalanine or tryptophan, so this is likely a read error. The chain links TRBV20-1 to TRBJ2-7; TRBD1 is a possible D gene (5 bases). V shed 5 bases and J shed 3 bases, with 14 bases lying between them. CDR1 is DFQATT, CDR2 SNEGSKA, per germline (reference sequence). CDR3 length: 13 amino acids. This chain's CDR3 is CSAQGLGNYEQYI. The CDR3 bases are TGCAGTGCTCAGGGTTTGGGGAACTACGAGCAGTACATC.

This clonotype has just a few counts. At one of its ends the junction is not consistent with the germline gene, which may arise from a read error. The gene calls are TRBV6-5 and TRBJ1-2, with D uncertain. Per germline, CDR1 MNHEY and CDR2 SVGAGI. This CDR3 is 12 amino acids long. CDR3 sequence: CASSSQNYVYTF. CDR3 in DNA: TGCGCCAGCAGCTCTCAGAACTATGTCTACACCTTC.

Remarks on this clonotype: A read error may be the cause here, since a much bigger clone is one base away. This rearrangement joins TRBV24-1 to TRBJ2-1; tentatively, D is TRBD1 (5 bases). CDR1 and CDR2 from the germline V gene are KGHDR and SFDVKD. The CDR3 extends over 13 amino acids. CDR3 sequence: CATSDPGQNEQSF. CDR3 in DNA: TGTGCCACCAGTGACCCCGGACAAAATGAGCAGTCCTTC.

The V and J genes are TRBV23-1 and TRBJ2-4; 7 bases align to TRBD2. TRBV23-1 belongs to the ORF category, with a function that is uncertain. With V trimmed by 0 bases and J by 2 bases, 7 bases remained unmatched. CDR3 size: 17 residues. CDR3 amino acids: CASSQSRAGDSKNIQYF. In DNA form, the CDR3 reads TGCGCCAGCAGTCAATCAAGGGCGGGAGACTCCAAAAACATTCAGTACTTC.

This clonotype was observed many times. The V gene is TRBV10-3, the J gene TRBJ2-6; the D gene could be TRBD1 or TRBD2 (5 bases each). This CDR3 has 16 residues. Trimming took off 3 bases at V and 0 bases at J, with 9 bases between the two ends. In germline, CDR1 is ENHRY, CDR2 SYGVKD. CDR3 nucleotide sequence: TGTGCCATCAGTGATGGGACCCCCTCTGGGGCCAACGTCCTGACTTTC. Translated, it gives CAISDGTPSGANVLTF.